The T cell receptor beta chain described here comes from a study of CD8 T cells in ankylosing spondylitis. Construction of TCR beta libraries was performed using quantitative 5'-RACE with molecular barcodes. One entry per CDR3 protein results from TCRdb running MiXCR on the 5' RACE reads. This sample has roughly 470,000 distinct CDR3 sequences, with 25% to 30% found just once. Study findings and constraints: Clones that were linked to disease were CD8+ and were relatively rare in peripheral blood. Earlier reports found some motif variants in synovial fluid and blood in reactive arthritis. For ankylosing spondylitis blood, a TCR beta motif of under ten highly homologous variants appeared characteristic. From matched ankylosing spondylitis synovial fluid, disease-linked clones were reportedly recovered at significantly enriched levels.

The CDR3 loop spans 13 amino acids. Germline lookup yields CDR1 SGHRS and CDR2 YFSETQ. The V end was cut by 2 bases, the J end by 7 bases, with 9 bases between. This clonotype was found a few times. Its antigen remains unknown. V usage is TRBV5-1 and J usage is TRBJ1-4; TRBD1 might be the D (6 bases). The TCR sequence derives from a male donor with ankylosing spondylitis. Specimen: blood, either unsorted or a sorted T cell fraction (not recorded which). CDR3 sequence: CASSLQGGEKLFF. The DNA of the CDR3 is TGCGCCAGCAGCTTACAGGGAGGTGAAAAACTGTTTTTT.